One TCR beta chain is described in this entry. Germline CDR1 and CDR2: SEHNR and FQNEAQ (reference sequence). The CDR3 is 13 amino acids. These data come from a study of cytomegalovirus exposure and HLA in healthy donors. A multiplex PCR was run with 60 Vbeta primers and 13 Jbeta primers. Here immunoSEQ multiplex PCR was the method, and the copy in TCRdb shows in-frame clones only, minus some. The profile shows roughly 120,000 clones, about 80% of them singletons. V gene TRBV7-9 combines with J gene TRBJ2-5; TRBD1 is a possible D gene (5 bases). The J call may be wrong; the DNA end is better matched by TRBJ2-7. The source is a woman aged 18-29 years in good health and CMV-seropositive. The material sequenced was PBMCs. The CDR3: CASSLQGLHEQYF. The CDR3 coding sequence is TGTGCCAGCAGCTTACAGGGTCTCCACGAGCAGTACTTC.